The source of this T cell receptor (gamma chain) is a study of Vδ1+ human thymocytes. V shed 3 bases and J 5 bases; nucleotides not matched to a gene: 4. This CDR3 has 12 residues. The germline V gene has CDR1 EGSTGY and CDR2 YDSYTSSV. Overall study results and limits: Many TRG clonotypes were shared between donors; TRD repertoires were essentially private. Unlike peripheral blood Vdelta1+ controls, thymic delta-chain sequences included roughly 18% Vdelta2 and few Vdelta3. Highly polyclonal TRG and TRD repertoires with Gaussian CDR3 length distributions appeared in thymus. The authors advised highly purified populations and single-cell validation.

The template was reverse-transcribed extracted RNA. Multiplex PCR used pooled V-gene forward primers and a constant-region reverse primer to amplify CDR3s. TCRdb ran CATT on the multiplex PCR reads. The repertoire holds about 36,000 gamma-chain clones, 20% to 25% seen once, with roughly 2% in the top ten. The sorted cells were CD3+ Vdelta1+ Vdelta2- thymocytes from alphabeta-depleted thymus. With respect to this clone: Its matching antigen is unknown.

Sequencing was done on a sample of Vdelta1+ gamma-delta thymocytes from the thymus. Documented subset: FACS-sorted CD3+ TCRalphabeta- TCRVdelta1+ TCRVdelta2- thymocytes. The genes are TRGV4 and TRGJ1 or TRGJ2. The TCR sequence derives from a girl under three years old who had congenital heart surgery. CDR3: CATWDNNYKKLF. Here the CDR3 DNA reads TGTGCCACCTGGGATAACAATTATAAGAAACTCTTT.